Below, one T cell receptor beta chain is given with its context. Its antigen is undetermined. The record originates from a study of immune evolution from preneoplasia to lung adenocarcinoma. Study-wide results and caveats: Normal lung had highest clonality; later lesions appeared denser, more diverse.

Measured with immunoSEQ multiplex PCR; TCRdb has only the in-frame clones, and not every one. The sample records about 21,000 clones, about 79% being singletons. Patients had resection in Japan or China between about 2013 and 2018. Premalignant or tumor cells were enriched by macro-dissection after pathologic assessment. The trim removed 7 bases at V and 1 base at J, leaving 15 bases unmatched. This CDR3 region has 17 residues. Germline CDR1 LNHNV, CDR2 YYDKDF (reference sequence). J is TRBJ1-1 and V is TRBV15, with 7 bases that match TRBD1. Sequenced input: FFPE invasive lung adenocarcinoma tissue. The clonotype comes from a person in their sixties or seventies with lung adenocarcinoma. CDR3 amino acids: CATTLRTGGVENTEAFF. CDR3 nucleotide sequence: TGTGCCACCACCCTACGGACAGGAGGGGTCGAGAACACTGAAGCTTTCTTT.